This TCR beta chain was recorded in a study of OX40 agonist ivuxolimab in advanced cancers. Background on the study: The eligibility criteria allowed prior anti-PD-1, anti-PD-L1 or anti-CTLA-4 therapy, and about 40% had some. Study-level findings and limits: Expanded clones were, on average, more numerous in CD8+ T cells than in CD4+.

The data were produced by immunoSEQ multiplex PCR, yet TCRdb's version contains in-frame clones alone and is incomplete. The sample includes 65,000 to 80,000 clones, 85% to 90% of them seen just once. As to this clone: The antigen remains unidentified.

The CDR3 loop spans 14 amino acids. The germline CDR1 and CDR2 sequences are SNHLY and FYNNEI. V was pared by 5 bases and J by 3 bases, with 13 bases between. The cohort excluded patients with autoimmune disease history or systemic immunosuppression. The receptor comes from an adult with an advanced solid tumor such as melanoma, head and neck, liver or kidney cancer. Sequences were derived from CD4+ or CD8+ T cells sorted from blood, sampled in a trial of the OX40 agonist ivuxolimab. The rearrangement joins TRBV2 to TRBJ1-1, with D maybe TRBD1 (5 bases). CDR3 nucleotide sequence: TGTGCCAGCAGTTATACTGTAGGGGACACTGAAGCTTTCTTT. Translated: CASSYTVGDTEAFF.